This T cell receptor beta chain was recovered during a study of STAT5B mutations in CD4+ large granular lymphocyte leukemia. Buffy coats from healthy blood donors served as controls. TCRdb keeps only in-frame clones here, not all; method: immunoSEQ multiplex PCR. The data contain some 23,000 clones, about 79% of them singletons. The sequence was obtained from a human donor in good health. Sequencing was performed on CD4+ T cells from blood buffy coats.

The CDR3 protein is CATSPKSGRSSNEQFF. CDR3 bases: TGCGCCACTAGCCCGAAGAGCGGGAGATCTTCCAATGAGCAGTTCTTC. The rearrangement links TRBV10-1 to TRBJ2-1; 8 bases agree with TRBD2. CDR3 size: 16 residues. From germline, CDR1 is WNHNN and CDR2 SYGVQD (reference sequence). Trimming cost V 10 bases and J 6 bases; bases outside gene matches: 17.